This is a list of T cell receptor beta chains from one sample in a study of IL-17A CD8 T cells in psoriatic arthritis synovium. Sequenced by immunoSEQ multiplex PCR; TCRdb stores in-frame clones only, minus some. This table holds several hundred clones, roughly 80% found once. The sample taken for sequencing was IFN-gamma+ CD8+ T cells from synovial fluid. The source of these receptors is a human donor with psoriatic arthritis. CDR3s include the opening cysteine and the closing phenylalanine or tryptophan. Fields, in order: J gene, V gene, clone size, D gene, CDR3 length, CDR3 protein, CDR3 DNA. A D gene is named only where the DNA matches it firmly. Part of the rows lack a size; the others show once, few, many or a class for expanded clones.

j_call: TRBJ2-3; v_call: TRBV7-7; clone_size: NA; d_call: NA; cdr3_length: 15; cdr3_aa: CASSLGNLAADTQYF; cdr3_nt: TGTGCCAGCAGCTTAGGGAATTTGGCTGCAGATACGCAGTATTTT
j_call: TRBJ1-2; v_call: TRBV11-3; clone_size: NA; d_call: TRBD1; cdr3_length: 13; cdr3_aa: CASSLGTGHGYTF; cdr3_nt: TGTGCCAGCAGCTTAGGGACAGGGCATGGCTACACCTTC
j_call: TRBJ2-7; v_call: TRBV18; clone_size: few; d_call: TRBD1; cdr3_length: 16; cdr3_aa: CASSTAGTGNSYEQYF; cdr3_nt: TGTGCCAGCTCAACTGCCGGGACAGGGAACTCCTACGAGCAGTACTTC
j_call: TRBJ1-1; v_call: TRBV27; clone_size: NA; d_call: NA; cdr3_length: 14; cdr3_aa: CASSLSRGNTEAFF; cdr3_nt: TGTGCCAGCAGTTTAAGCAGGGGGAACACTGAAGCTTTCTTT
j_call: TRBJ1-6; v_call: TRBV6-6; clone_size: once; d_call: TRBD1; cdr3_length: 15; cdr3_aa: CASSYPTGVNSPLHF; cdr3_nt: TGTGCCAGCAGTTATCCGACAGGGGTTAATTCACCCCTCCACTTT
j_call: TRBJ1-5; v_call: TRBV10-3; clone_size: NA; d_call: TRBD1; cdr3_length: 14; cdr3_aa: CATQAGGSNQPQHF; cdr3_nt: TGTGCCACCCAGGCAGGGGGAAGCAATCAGCCCCAGCATTTT
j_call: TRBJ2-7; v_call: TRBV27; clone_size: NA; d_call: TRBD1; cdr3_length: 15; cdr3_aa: CASSLSPGGPYEQYF; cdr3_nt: TGTGCCAGCAGTTTATCCCCAGGGGGCCCCTACGAGCAGTACTTC
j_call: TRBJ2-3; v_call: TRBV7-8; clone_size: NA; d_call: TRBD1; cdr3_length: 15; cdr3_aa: CASSLNRGPADTQYF; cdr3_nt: TGTGCCAGCAGCTTAAACAGGGGGCCTGCGGATACGCAGTATTTT
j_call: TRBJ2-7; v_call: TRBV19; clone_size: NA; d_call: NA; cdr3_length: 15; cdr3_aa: CASSISRDPIYEQYF; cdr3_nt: TGTGCCAGTAGTATTAGTAGGGACCCAATCTACGAGCAGTACTTC
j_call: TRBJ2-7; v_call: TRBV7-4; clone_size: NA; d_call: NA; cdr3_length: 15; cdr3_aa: CASSLAQGPSYEQYF; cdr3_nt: TGTGCCAGCAGCTTAGCACAGGGTCCCTCCTACGAGCAGTACTTC
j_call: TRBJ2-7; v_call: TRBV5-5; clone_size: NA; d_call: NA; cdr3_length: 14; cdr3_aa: CASSLVSGNYEQYF; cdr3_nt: TGTGCCAGCAGCTTGGTCTCAGGGAACTACGAGCAGTACTTC
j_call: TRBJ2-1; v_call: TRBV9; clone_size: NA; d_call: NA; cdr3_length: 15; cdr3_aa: CASSVGGGLNNEQFF; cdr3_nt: TGTGCCAGCAGCGTAGGCGGGGGCCTGAACAATGAGCAGTTCTTC
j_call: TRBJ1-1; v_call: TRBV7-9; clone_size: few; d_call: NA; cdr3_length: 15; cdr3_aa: CASSYRTGMSTEAFF; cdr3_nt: TGTGCCAGCAGCTACCGGACGGGGATGAGCACTGAAGCTTTCTTT
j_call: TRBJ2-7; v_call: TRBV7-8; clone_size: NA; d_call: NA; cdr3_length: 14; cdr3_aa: CASSYQGQAYEQYF; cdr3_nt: TGTGCCAGCAGCTACCAGGGACAAGCCTACGAGCAGTACTTC
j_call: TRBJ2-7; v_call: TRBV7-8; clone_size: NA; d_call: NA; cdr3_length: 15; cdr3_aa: CASSPNQGPSYEQYF; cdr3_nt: TGTGCCAGCAGCCCTAATCAAGGACCGTCCTACGAGCAGTACTTC
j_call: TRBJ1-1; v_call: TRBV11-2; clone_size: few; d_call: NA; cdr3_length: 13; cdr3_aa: CASAGGRFPEAFF; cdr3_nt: TGTGCCAGCGCGGGGGGTAGGTTCCCTGAAGCTTTCTTT
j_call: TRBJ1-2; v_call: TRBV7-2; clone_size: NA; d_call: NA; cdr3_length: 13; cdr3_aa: CASSLALRGGYTF; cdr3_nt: TGTGCCAGCAGCTTAGCCCTGAGAGGCGGCTACACCTTC
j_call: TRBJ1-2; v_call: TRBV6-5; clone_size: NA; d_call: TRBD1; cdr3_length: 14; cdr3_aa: CASSGWDSRYGYTF; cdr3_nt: TGTGCCAGCTCCGGTTGGGACAGTCGGTATGGCTACACCTTC
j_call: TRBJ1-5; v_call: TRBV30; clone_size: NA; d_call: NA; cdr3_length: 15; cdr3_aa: CAWSKSGVGHQPQHF; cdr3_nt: TGTGCCTGGAGTAAGTCGGGGGTCGGTCATCAGCCCCAGCATTTT
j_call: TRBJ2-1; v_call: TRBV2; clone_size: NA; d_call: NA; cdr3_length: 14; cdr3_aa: CASSEGRIYNEQFF; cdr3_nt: TGTGCCAGCAGTGAAGGTCGGATTTACAATGAGCAGTTCTTC
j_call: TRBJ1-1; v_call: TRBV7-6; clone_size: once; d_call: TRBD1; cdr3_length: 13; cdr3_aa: CASSQGGGTEAFF; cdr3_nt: TGTGCCAGCAGCCAGGGGGGGGGCACTGAAGCTTTCTTT
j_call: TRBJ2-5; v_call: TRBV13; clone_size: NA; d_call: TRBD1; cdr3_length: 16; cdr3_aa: CASSNRGQGARETQYF; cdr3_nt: TGTGCCAGCAGCAACCGTGGACAGGGGGCAAGAGAGACCCAGTACTTC
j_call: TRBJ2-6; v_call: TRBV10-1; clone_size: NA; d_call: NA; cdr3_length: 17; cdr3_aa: CASSTRYAQSRANVLTF; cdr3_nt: TGCGCCAGCAGTACCCGCTACGCACAAAGTCGGGCCAACGTCCTGACTTTC
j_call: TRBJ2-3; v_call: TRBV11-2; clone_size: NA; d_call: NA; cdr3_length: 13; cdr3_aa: CASSGTRTDTQYF; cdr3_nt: TGTGCCAGCAGCGGGACCCGCACAGATACGCAGTATTTT
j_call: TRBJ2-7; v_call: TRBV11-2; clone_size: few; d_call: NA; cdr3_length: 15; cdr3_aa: CASSLDIVSSYEQYF; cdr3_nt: TGTGCCAGCAGCTTAGATATTGTCTCGTCCTACGAGCAGTACTTC
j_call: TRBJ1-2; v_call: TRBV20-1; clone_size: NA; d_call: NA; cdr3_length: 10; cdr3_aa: CSAFWGGYTF; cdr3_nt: TGCAGTGCGTTCTGGGGGGGCTACACCTTC
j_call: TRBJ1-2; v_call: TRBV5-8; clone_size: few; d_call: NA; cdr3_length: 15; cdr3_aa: CASSFDEMGNYGYTF; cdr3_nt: TGTGCCAGCAGTTTCGATGAGATGGGAAACTATGGCTACACCTTC
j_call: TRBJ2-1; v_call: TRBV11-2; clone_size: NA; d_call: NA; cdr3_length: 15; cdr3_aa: CASSLELGPYNEQFF; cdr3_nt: TGTGCCAGCAGCTTAGAGCTGGGGCCCTACAATGAGCAGTTCTTC
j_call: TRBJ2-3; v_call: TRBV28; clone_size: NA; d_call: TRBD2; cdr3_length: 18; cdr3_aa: CASSPLRSSGRGKDTQYF; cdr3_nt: TGTGCCAGCAGCCCTTTACGATCTAGCGGGAGGGGTAAAGATACGCAGTATTTT
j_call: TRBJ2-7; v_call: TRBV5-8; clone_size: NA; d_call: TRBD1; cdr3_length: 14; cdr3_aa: CASSSDRGTNEQYF; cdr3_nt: TGTGCCAGCAGTTCGGACAGGGGAACGAACGAGCAGTACTTC
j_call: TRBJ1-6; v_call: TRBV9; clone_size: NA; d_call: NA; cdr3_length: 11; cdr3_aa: CAGRRNSPLHF; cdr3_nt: TGTGCCGGCCGCAGGAATTCACCCCTCCACTTT
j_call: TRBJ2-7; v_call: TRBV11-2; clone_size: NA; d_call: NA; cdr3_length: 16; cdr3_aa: CASSSGLGEGTYEQYF; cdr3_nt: TGTGCCAGCAGCTCCGGCCTAGGAGAAGGCACCTACGAGCAGTACTTC
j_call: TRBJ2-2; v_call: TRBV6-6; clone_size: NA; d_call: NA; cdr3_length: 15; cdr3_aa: CATYDSGYYTGELFF; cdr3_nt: TGTGCCACCTACGATAGCGGCTATTACACCGGGGAGCTGTTTTTT
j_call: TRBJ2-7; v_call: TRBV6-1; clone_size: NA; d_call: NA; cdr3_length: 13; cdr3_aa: CASSVGPPAEQYF; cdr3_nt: TGTGCCAGCAGTGTCGGGCCTCCCGCCGAGCAGTACTTC
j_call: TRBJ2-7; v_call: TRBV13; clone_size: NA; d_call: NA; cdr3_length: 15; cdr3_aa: CASSLEFAGIDEQYF; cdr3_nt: TGTGCCAGCAGCTTAGAATTCGCAGGGATCGACGAGCAGTACTTC
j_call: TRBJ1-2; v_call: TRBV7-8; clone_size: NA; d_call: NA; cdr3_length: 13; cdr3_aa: CASSSSTGQMNTF; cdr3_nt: TGTGCCAGCAGCTCCTCAACCGGACAGATGAACACCTTC
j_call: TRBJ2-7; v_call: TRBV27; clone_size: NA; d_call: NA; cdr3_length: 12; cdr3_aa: CATSDYSYEQYF; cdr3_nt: TGTGCCACCTCGGACTACTCCTACGAGCAGTACTTC
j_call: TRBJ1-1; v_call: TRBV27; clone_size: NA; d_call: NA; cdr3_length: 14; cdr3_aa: CASSLLGVFSEAFF; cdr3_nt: TGTGCCAGCAGTTTATTAGGGGTTTTTTCTGAAGCTTTCTTT
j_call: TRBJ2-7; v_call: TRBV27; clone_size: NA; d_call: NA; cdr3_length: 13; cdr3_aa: CASSLSPVYEQYF; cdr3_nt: TGTGCCAGCAGTTTATCTCCCGTCTACGAGCAGTACTTC
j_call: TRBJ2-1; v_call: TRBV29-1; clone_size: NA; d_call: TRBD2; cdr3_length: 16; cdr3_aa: CSVEAVGTRASNEQFF; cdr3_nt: TGCAGCGTTGAAGCGGTGGGGACTAGAGCGTCCAATGAGCAGTTCTTC